This T cell receptor beta chain derives from a study of cytomegalovirus exposure and HLA in healthy donors. Between the trimmed V and J ends, which lost 6 bases and 1 base, there was a span of 9 bases. Germline V CDR1 and CDR2: MDHEN, SYDVKM. The CDR3 runs 14 residues. Amplification used 60 Vbeta primers and 13 Jbeta primers. In the authors' methods: An analysis performed later counted 74 million or so unique TCR beta chains (roughly 11 million of them shared). Profiling relied on immunoSEQ multiplex PCR, and the TCRdb table lists in-frame clones only, not all of them. V and J calls and clone size are given by that table; D and trimming were obtained from the DNA. The table lists under 150,000 clones, approximately 80% of them singletons, with about 1.5% in the top ten.

The J gene is TRBJ2-2, the V gene TRBV28; no reliable D call. This sequence originates from a man under 40 in good health and CMV-seropositive. Input material: PBMCs. CDR3 DNA: TGTGCCAGCAGCTTTACCGGGAACACCGGGGAGCTGTTTTTT. Translating gives CASSFTGNTGELFF.